This T cell receptor beta chain was identified in a study of CD8+ T cells in alopecia areata. It was cDNA, reverse transcribed from extracted RNA, that served as the sequencing template. The table came from immunoSEQ multiplex PCR; TCRdb's copy has only in-frame clones and leaves some out. Here the sample spans approximately 180,000 clones, roughly 60% being singletons. The treatment denotes: oral pan-JAK inhibitor, 5-10 mg twice daily. V lost 8 bases and J lost 7, with 17 bases in between. Germline V gene lookup returns CDR1 SNHLY and CDR2 FYNNEI. This CDR3 has 13 amino acids. Material: CD4+ T cells sorted from blood, obtained at week 24, from a patient treated with tofacitinib. The receptor's source is a human donor with alopecia areata. This chain joins TRBV2 and TRBJ1-2, with D hard to call. CDR3 in amino acids: CASVTKVTTGYTF. The CDR3 nucleotides are TGTGCCAGCGTAACGAAAGTCACGACTGGCTACACCTTC. The variable domain in full, completed from reference TRBV2 and TRBJ1-2, reads EPEVTQTPSHQVTQMGQEVILRCVPISNHLYFYWYRQILGQKVEFLVSFYNNEISEKSEIFDDQFSVERPDGSNFTLKIRSTKLEDSAMYFCASVTKVTTGYTFGSGTRLTVV.